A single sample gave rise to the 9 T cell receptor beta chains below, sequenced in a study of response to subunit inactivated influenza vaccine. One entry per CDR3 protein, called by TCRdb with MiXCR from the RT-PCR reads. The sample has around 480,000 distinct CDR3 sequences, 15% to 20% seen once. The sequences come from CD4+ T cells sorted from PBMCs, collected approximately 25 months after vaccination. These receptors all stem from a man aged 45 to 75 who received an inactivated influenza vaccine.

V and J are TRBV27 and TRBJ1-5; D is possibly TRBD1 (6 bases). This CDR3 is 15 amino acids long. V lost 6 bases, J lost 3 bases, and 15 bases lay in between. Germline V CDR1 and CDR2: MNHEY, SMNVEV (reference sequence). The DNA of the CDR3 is TGTGCCAGCAGGAGAGGGGGGTCACTCAATCAGCCCCAGCATTTT. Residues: CASRRGGSLNQPQHF.

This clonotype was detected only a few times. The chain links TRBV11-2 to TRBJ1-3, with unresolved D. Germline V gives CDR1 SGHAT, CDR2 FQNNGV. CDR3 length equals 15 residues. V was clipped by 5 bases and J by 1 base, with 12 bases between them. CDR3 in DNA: TGTGCCAGCAGCCCCCGCAGAAATTCTGGAAACACCATATATTTT. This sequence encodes CASSPRRNSGNTIYF.

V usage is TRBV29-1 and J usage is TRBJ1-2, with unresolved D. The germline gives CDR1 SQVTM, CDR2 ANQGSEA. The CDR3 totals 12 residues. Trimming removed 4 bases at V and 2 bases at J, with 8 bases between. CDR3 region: CSVVGRNYGYTF. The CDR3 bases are TGCAGCGTTGTTGGCAGAAACTATGGCTACACCTTC.

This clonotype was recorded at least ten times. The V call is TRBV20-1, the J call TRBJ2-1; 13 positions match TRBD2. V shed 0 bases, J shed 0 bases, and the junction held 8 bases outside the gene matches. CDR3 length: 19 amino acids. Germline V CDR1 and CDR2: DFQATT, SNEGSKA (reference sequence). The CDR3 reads CSARDSLGLAGASYNEQFF. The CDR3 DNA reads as TGCAGTGCTAGAGACAGCCTAGGACTAGCGGGAGCCTCCTACAATGAGCAGTTCTTC.

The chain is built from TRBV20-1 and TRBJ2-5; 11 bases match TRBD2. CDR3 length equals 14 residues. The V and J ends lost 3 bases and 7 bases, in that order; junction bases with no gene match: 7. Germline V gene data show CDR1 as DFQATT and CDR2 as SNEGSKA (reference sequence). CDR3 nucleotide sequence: TGCAGTGCTAGTGGGCTAGCGGGGGGCCCGACCCAGTACTTC. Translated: CSASGLAGGPTQYF.

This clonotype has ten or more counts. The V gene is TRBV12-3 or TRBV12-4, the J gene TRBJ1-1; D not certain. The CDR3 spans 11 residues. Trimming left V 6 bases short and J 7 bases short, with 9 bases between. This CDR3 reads CASSTVGEAFF. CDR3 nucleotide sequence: TGTGCCAGCAGCACTGTCGGTGAAGCTTTCTTT.

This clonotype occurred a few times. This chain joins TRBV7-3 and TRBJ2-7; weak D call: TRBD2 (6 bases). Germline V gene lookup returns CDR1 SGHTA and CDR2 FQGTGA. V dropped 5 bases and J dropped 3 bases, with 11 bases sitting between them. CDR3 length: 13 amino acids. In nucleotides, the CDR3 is TGTGCCAGCAGCCCAGGGACTTACTACGAGCAGTACTTC. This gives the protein CASSPGTYYEQYF.

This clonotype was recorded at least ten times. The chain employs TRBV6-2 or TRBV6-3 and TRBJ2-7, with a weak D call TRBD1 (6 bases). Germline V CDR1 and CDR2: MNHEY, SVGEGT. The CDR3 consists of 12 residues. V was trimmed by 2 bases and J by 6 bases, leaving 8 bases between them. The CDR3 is CASSYVGGEQYF. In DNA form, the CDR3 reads TGTGCCAGCAGTTACGTAGGGGGCGAGCAGTACTTC.

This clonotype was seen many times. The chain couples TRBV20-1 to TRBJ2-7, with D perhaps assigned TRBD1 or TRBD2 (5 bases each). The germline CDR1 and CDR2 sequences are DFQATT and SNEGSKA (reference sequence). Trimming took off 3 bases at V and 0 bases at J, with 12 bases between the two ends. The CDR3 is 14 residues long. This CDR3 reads CSARGETVSYEQYF. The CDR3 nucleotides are TGCAGTGCTAGGGGGGAGACAGTCTCCTACGAGCAGTACTTC.